This paragraph reports one T cell receptor (beta chain). Only in-frame clones appear in the TCRdb table, and some are missing; sequencing was by immunoSEQ multiplex PCR. Among about 380,000 clones listed, around 89% were seen once. This record comes from a study of blood T cell repertoires in COVID-19. This CDR3 is 16 amino acids long. The germline V gene has CDR1 SGHDN and CDR2 FVKESK. V was clipped by 0 bases and J by 4 bases, with 15 bases between them. V usage is TRBV14 and J usage is TRBJ1-2; D not resolved. Sequenced input: PBMCs or T cells enriched from blood (not recorded which). This clonotype was sampled from a woman aged 18 to 35 who had recovered from COVID-19. The CDR3 nucleotides are TGTGCCAGCAGCCAAGATACCTGGGAGGGTTCCTATGGCTACACCTTC. This encodes CASSQDTWEGSYGYTF.